This entry is about one T cell receptor beta chain. Antigen specificity is unknown. This sample was taken from a study of shared clonotypes between healthy human individuals. Overall study findings and caveats: An effect of sequencing depth on clonotype sharing among donors was expected.

The V gene's germline CDR1 is SEHNR and CDR2 FQNEAQ (reference sequence). CDR3 length: 14 amino acids. V lost 5 bases, J lost 3 bases, and 14 bases lay in between. The sequencing of unsorted PBMC DNA took place on ten immunoSEQ deep assay plates. Data came from immunoSEQ multiplex PCR; TCRdb stores just in-frame clones and leaves some out. The sample lists some 510,000 clones, more than 65% occurring once. The TCR was taken from a woman in her forties in good health. Some clones in this sample may be carry-over from other donors' samples. Sequencing input: PBMCs. The genes are TRBV7-9 and TRBJ2-7, with D uncertain. CDR3 sequence (DNA): TGTGCCAGCAGCACCACGGACCCGAGCTACGAGCAGTACTTC. Encoded protein: CASSTTDPSYEQYF.